The 15 T cell receptor beta chains given below trace back to one sample, sequenced in a study of T-cell reconstitution after alpha-beta-depleted transplantation in children. Preparing the TCRbeta library involved the use of unique molecular identifiers. TCRdb fed the PCR reads into MiXCR, producing one record per CDR3 protein. The sample yields some 29,000 distinct CDR3 sequences, roughly 6% seen once. The sample here was PBMCs, mostly from graft donor cells, taken 180 days after TCRalphabeta/CD19-depleted stem cell transplant. The receptors derive from a male patient under 18 who had a stem cell transplant for acute myeloid leukemia, so the T cells may come from the graft donor.

This clonotype was counted at least ten times. The DNA of the CDR3 is TGTGCCAGCAGTCCGCAGGGGAGCAATCAGCCCCAGCATTTT. Translating gives CASSPQGSNQPQHF. V usage is TRBV12-3 or TRBV12-4 and J usage is TRBJ1-5; the D gene is possibly TRBD1 (6 bases). Trimming removed 5 bases at V and 1 base at J, with 9 bases between. The CDR3 consists of 14 residues.

This clonotype is medium-sized within its sample. V usage is TRBV5-6 and J usage is TRBJ1-5, with D possibly matching TRBD1 (5 bases). Trimming removed 4 bases from V and 4 bases from J, with 9 bases in between. CDR1 is SGHDT, CDR2 YYEEEE, per germline. The CDR3 sequence is 13 residues long. This CDR3 reads CASSLRQNQPQHF. The CDR3 region has the DNA TGTGCCAGCAGCCTGCGACAGAATCAGCCCCAGCATTTT.

This clonotype was seen at least ten times. The rearrangement links TRBV14 to TRBJ2-3, with D hard to call. The CDR3 has 13 residues. Trimming shortened V by 6 bases and J by 2 bases, and 9 bases separated the two germline ends. CDR1 and CDR2 (germline): SGHDN, FVKESK. The CDR3 region is CASSPIDTDTQYF. CDR3 coding DNA: TGTGCCAGCAGTCCGATCGACACAGATACGCAGTATTTT.

The chain has TRBV20-1 and TRBJ2-3; 7 positions match TRBD1. The CDR3 length is 13 residues. The germline gives CDR1 DFQATT, CDR2 SNEGSKA (reference sequence). With V trimmed by 5 bases and J by 0 bases, 2 bases remained unmatched. The CDR3 loop reads CSASDRSTDTQYF. DNA for the CDR3: TGCAGTGCTTCGGACAGGAGCACAGATACGCAGTATTTT.

This clonotype was seen repeatedly, ten times or more. This chain connects TRBV28 to TRBJ2-7, with 9 bases aligning to TRBD1. Germline assignment: CDR1 MDHEN and CDR2 SYDVKM. The CDR3 extends over 13 amino acids. The junction had 8 bases not matched to a gene; V was cut back by 7 bases and J by 7 bases. CDR3 in DNA: TGTGCCAGCAAGGGGGACAGGGTGTGGGAGCAGTACTTC. Translated: CASKGDRVWEQYF. Together with reference TRBV28 and TRBJ2-7, the CDR3 gives the full variable domain: DVKVTQSSRYLVKRTGEKVFLECVQDMDHENMFWYRQDPGLGLRLIYFSYDVKMKEKGDIPEGYSVSREKKERFSLILESASTNQTSMYLCASKGDRVWEQYFGPGTRLTVT.

This clonotype was seen many times. This chain connects TRBV10-3 to TRBJ1-5; 8 bases fit TRBD1. Per the germline V gene, CDR1 is ENHRY and CDR2 is SYGVKD. This CDR3 contains 14 residues. Trimming cost V 6 bases and J 7 bases; bases outside gene matches: 8. CDR3 amino acids: CAISLDRAGQPQHF. The DNA of the CDR3 is TGTGCCATCAGCTTGGACAGGGCTGGCCAGCCCCAGCATTTT.

The table lists this clonotype with many counts. This chain joins TRBV6-2 or TRBV6-3 and TRBJ2-5; D gene unclear. Trimming pared 8 bases from V and 1 base from J, leaving 11 bases between. The CDR3 spans 13 residues. CDR1 is MNHEY and CDR2 is SVGEGT in the germline V gene. This chain's CDR3 is CASFRLFQETQYF. The CDR3 coding sequence is TGTGCCAGCTTCCGACTGTTCCAAGAGACCCAGTACTTC.

In this sample, this clonotype turned up many times. The chain is built from TRBV7-9 and TRBJ2-7; D gene uncertain. Germline CDR1 is SEHNR and CDR2 is FQNEAQ (reference sequence). The CDR3 runs 13 residues. Trimming stripped 1 base from V and 3 bases from J, with 7 bases between. This chain's CDR3 is CASSLGRYYEQYF. As DNA, the CDR3 is TGTGCCAGCAGCTTAGGTCGGTACTACGAGCAGTACTTC.

The table lists this clonotype with many counts. The chain carries TRBV6-2 or TRBV6-3 and TRBJ2-1, with D tentatively TRBD2 (6 bases). Germline V gene data show CDR1 as MNHEY and CDR2 as SVGEGT. The CDR3 spans 15 residues. V was shortened by 2 bases and J by 2 bases, with 10 bases between the two germline ends. CDR3 region: CASSYGAGPYNEQFF. DNA for the CDR3: TGTGCCAGCAGTTACGGGGCGGGACCCTACAATGAGCAGTTCTTC.

There are many counts of this clonotype. This chain connects TRBV6-1 to TRBJ1-5, with no clear D. V dropped 4 bases and J dropped 3 bases, with 1 base sitting between them. Germline V lookup: CDR1 MNHNS, CDR2 SASEGT. The CDR3 runs 11 residues. CDR3 DNA sequence: TGTGCCAGCAGTGCCAATCAGCCCCAGCATTTT. It encodes CASSANQPQHF.

The chain couples TRBV4-2 to TRBJ2-7; no reliable D call. V gave up 5 bases and J gave up 2 bases, with 10 bases separating them. CDR3 length: 13 amino acids. CDR1 and CDR2 from the germline V gene are LGHNA and YNFKEQ. The CDR3 is CASSVGLAYEQYF. CDR3 nucleotides: TGTGCCAGCAGCGTCGGTCTGGCCTACGAGCAGTACTTC.

This clonotype was detected many times. The chain employs TRBV10-2 and TRBJ1-5; a weak D match, TRBD1 (5 bases). The V gene's germline CDR1 is WSHSY and CDR2 SAAADI. V was cut by 6 bases and J by 0 bases, with 15 bases left in between. CDR3 length: 16 amino acids. The CDR3 region has the DNA TGCGCCAGCAGCCGTGGTGGGGGGAATAGCAATCAGCCCCAGCATTTT. It encodes CASSRGGGNSNQPQHF.

This rearrangement joins TRBV6-2 or TRBV6-3 to TRBJ2-7, with 12 bases matching TRBD2. There are 16 residues in the CDR3. The J segment lost 5 bases and the V segment lost 0 bases, leaving 5 bases of the junction unmatched. Germline loops: CDR1 MNHEY, CDR2 SVGEGT. DNA for the CDR3: TGTGCCAGCAGTTACTCACTAGCGGGGGGTTTGGACGAGCAGTACTTC. This encodes CASSYSLAGGLDEQYF.

This clonotype has at least ten counts. V and J are TRBV7-2 and TRBJ2-1; TRBD2 matches at 11 bases. The CDR3 has 15 residues. The V gene end was trimmed by 1 base and the J gene end by 11 bases; junction bases not matched to a gene: 7. CDR1 SGHTA and CDR2 FQGNSA come from the germline V gene. CDR3 in amino acids: CASSLDGTSGIKQFF. The CDR3 coding sequence is TGTGCCAGCAGCTTAGACGGGACTAGCGGTATTAAGCAGTTCTTC. The whole variable domain, filled in from reference TRBV7-2 and TRBJ2-1, reads GAGVSQSPSNKVTEKGKDVELRCDPISGHTALYWYRQSLGQGLEFLIYFQGNSAPDKSGLPSDRFSAERTGGSVSTLTIQRTQQEDSAVYLCASSLDGTSGIKQFFGPGTRLTVL.

This clonotype has at least ten counts. This could be a read error, since a much larger clone is one nucleotide away. V and J are TRBV28 and TRBJ1-1; no clear D. V lost 7 bases, J lost 3 bases, and 3 bases lay in between. Looked up from germline, CDR1 is MDHEN and CDR2 is SYDVKM. The CDR3 totals 10 residues. CDR3 nucleotide sequence: TGTGCCAGCAAGGACACTGAAGCTTTCTTT. It specifies CASKDTEAFF.